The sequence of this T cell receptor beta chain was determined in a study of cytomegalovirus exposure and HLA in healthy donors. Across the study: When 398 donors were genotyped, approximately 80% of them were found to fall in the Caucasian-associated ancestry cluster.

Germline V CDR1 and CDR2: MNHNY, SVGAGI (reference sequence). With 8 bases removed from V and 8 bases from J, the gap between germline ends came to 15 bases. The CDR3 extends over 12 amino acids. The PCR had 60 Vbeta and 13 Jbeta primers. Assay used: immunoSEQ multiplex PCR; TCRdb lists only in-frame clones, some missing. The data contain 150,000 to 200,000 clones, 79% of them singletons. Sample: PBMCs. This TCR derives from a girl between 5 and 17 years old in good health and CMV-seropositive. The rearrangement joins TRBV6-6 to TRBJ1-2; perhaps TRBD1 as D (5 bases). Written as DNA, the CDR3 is TGTGCCAGCCGCATTCAGGGCCCGGGCTACACCTTC. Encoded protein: CASRIQGPGYTF.